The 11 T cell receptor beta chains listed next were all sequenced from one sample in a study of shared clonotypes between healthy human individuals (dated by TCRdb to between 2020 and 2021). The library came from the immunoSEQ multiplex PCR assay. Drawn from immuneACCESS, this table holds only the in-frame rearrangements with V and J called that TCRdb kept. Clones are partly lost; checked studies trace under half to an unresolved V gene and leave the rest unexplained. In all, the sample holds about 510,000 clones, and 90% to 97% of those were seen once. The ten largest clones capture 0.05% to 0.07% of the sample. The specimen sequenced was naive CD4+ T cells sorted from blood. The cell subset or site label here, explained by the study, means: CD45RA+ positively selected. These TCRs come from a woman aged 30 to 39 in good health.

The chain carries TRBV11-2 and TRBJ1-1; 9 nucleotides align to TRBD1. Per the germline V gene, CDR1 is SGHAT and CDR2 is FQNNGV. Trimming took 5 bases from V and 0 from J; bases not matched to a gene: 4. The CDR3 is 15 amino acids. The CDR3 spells CASSPDRGLNTEAFF. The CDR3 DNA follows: TGTGCCAGCAGCCCGGACAGGGGACTGAACACTGAAGCTTTCTTT.

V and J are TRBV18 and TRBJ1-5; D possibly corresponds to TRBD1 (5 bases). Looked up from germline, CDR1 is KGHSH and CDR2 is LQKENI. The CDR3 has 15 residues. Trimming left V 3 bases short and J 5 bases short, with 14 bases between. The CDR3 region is CASSPLGGTDQPQHF. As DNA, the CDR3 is TGTGCCAGCTCACCTCTCGGGGGAACGGATCAGCCCCAGCATTTT.

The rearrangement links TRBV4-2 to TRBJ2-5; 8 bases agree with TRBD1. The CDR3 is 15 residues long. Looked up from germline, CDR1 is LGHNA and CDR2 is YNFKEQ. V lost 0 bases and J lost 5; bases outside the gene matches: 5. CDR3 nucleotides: TGTGCCAGCAGCCAAGATTACGCAGGGGGCGAGACCCAGTACTTC. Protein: CASSQDYAGGETQYF.

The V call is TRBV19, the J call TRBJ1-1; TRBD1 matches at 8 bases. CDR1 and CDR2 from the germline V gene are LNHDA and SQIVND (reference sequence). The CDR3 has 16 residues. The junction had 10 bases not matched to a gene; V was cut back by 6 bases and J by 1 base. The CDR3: CASSPHRGQANTEAFF. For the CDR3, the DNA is TGTGCCAGTAGCCCACACCGGGGACAGGCGAACACTGAAGCTTTCTTT.

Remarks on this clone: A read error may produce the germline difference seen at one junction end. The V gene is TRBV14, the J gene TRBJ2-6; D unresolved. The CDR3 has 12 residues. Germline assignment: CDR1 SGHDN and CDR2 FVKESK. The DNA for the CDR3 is TGTGCCAGCAGCCAACCGCCTGGTGCATGGGCTTTC. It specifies CASSQPPGAWAF.

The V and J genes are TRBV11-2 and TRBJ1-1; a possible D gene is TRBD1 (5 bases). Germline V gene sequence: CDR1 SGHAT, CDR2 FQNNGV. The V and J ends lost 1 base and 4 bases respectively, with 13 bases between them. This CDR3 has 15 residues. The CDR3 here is CASSLGWGIGTEAFF. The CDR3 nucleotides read TGTGCCAGCAGCTTAGGGTGGGGGATAGGCACTGAAGCTTTCTTT.

The DNA of the CDR3 is TGCGCCAGCAGCTTGGTAAGGAGCGGCAGCTCCTACGAGCAGTACTTC. Encoded protein: CASSLVRSGSSYEQYF. The chain uses TRBV5-1 and TRBJ2-7; D perhaps matches TRBD2 (5 bases). Trimming shortened V by 0 bases and J by 0 bases, and 13 bases separated the two germline ends. This CDR3 has 16 residues. Germline loops: CDR1 SGHRS, CDR2 YFSETQ.

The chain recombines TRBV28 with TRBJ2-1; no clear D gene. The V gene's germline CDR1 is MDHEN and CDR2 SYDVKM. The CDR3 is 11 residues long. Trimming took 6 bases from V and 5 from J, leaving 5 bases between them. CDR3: CASRSNNEQFF. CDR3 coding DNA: TGTGCCAGCAGGTCCAACAATGAGCAGTTCTTC.

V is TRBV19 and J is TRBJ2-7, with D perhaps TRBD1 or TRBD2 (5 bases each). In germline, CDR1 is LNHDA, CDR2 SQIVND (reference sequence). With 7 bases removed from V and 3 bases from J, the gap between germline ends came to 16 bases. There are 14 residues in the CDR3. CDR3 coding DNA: TGTGCCAGTAAACGGGGCCATTCTAACTACGAGCAGTACTTC. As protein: CASKRGHSNYEQYF.

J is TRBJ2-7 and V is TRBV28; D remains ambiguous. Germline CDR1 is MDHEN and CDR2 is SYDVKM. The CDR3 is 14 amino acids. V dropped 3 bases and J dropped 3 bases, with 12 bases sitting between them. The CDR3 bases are TGTGCCAGCAGTTTGCCCGCCTTGGTCTACGAGCAGTACTTC. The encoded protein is CASSLPALVYEQYF.

In DNA, the CDR3 is TGCGCCAGCAGTAAAGACAGGCGGGGGGACGAGCAGTACTTC. It yields the protein CASSKDRRGDEQYF. The J gene is TRBJ2-7, the V gene TRBV5-1, with TRBD2 matching 8 bases. Germline assignment: CDR1 SGHRS and CDR2 YFSETQ. Trimming cost V 5 bases and J 5 bases; bases outside gene matches: 9. There are 14 residues in the CDR3.